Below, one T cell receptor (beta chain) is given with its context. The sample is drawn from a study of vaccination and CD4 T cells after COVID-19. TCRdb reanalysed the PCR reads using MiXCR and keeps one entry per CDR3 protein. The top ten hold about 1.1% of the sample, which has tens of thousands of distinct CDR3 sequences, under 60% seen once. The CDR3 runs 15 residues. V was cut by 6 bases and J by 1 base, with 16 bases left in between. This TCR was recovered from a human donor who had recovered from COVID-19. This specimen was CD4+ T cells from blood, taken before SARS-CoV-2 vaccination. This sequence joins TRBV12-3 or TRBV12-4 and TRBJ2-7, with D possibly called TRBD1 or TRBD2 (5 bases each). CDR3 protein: CASSTNDRGSYEQYF. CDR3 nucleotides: TGTGCCAGCAGCACAAATGACAGAGGGTCCTACGAGCAGTACTTC.